Below, one TCR beta chain is given with its context. The data originate from a study of shared clonotypes between healthy human individuals. Study as a whole: Donors had three CD4 naive, three CD4 memory, two CD8 naive and one CD8 memory plate apiece.

The assay was immunoSEQ multiplex PCR, and TCRdb's table has in-frame clones only and misses some. The table has approximately 2,300,000 clones, around 90% seen once. CDR1 and CDR2 from the germline V gene are SQVTM and ANQGSEA. The CDR3 loop spans 15 amino acids. The trim removed 5 bases at V and 9 bases at J, leaving 15 bases unmatched. The sequenced material came from naive CD4+ T cells from PBMCs. Subset in this sample: CD45RA+ positively selected. The J gene is TRBJ2-1, the V gene TRBV29-1; TRBD2 agrees at 8 bases. The receptor comes from a man in his late teens or twenties in good health. Some clones in this sample may be carry-over from other donors' samples. This CDR3 is CSVHGLADRGGEQFF. The CDR3 DNA is TGCAGCGTTCATGGACTAGCCGACCGGGGGGGTGAGCAGTTCTTC.